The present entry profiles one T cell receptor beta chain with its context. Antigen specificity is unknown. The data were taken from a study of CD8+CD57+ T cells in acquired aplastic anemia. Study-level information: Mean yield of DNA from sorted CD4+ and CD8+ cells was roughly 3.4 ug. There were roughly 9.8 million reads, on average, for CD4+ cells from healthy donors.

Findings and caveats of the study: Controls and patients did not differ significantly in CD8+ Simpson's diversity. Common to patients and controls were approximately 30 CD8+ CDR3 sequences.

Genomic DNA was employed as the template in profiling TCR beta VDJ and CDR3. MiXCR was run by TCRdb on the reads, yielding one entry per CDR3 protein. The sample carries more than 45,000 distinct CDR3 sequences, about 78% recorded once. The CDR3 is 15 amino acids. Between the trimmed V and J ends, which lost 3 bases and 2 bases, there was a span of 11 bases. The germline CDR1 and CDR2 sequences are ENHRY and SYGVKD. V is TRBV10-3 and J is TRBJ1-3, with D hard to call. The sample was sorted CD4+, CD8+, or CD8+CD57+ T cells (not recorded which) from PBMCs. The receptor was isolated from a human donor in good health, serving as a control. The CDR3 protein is CAISELPAAGNTIYF. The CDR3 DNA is TGTGCCATCAGTGAACTGCCAGCCGCTGGAAACACCATATATTTT.